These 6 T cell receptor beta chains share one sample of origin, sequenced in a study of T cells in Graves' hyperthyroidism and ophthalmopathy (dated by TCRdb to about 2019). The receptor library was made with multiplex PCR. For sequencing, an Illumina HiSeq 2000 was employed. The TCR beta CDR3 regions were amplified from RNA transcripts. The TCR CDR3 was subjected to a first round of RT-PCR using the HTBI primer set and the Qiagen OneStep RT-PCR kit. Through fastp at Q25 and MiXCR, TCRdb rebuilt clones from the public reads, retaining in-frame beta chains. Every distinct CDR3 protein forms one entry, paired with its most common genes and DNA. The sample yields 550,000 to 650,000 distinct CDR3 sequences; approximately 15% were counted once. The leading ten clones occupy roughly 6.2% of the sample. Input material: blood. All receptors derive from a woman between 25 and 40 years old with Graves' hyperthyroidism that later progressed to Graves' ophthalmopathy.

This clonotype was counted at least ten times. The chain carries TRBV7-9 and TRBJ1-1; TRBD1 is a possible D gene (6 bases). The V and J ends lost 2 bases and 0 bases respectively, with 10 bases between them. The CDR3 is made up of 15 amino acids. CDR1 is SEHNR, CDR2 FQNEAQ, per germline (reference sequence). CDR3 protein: CASSLTGTLNTEAFF. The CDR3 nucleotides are TGTGCCAGCAGCTTAACCGGGACACTGAACACTGAAGCTTTCTTT.

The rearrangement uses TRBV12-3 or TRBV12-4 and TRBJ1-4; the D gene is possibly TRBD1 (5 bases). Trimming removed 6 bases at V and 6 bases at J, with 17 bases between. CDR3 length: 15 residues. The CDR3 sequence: CASRPVGEGDEKLFF. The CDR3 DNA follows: TGTGCCAGCAGGCCCGTGGGAGAAGGGGATGAAAAACTGTTTTTT.

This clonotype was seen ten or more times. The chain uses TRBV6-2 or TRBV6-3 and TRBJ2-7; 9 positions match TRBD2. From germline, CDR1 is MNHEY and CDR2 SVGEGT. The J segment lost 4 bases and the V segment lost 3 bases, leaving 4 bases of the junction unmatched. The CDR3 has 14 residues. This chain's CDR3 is CASSYEREVYEQYF. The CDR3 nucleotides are TGTGCCAGCAGTTATGAGCGGGAGGTTTACGAGCAGTACTTC.

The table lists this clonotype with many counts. This CDR3 reads CASSSSGTGDGYTF. CDR3 nucleotide sequence: TGTGCCAGCAGCTCCTCCGGGACAGGGGACGGCTACACCTTC. The chain is built from TRBV7-9 and TRBJ1-2, with 10 positions matching TRBD1. The V and J ends lost 4 bases and 8 bases, in that order; junction bases with no gene match: 7. CDR1 SEHNR and CDR2 FQNEAQ come from the germline V gene (reference sequence). The CDR3 totals 14 residues.

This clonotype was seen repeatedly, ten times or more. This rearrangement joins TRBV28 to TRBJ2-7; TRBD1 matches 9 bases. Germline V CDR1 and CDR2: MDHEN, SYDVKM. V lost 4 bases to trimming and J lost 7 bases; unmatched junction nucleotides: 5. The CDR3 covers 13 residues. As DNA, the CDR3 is TGTGCCAGCAGTTCCCTCGGGACAGGGGAGCAGTACTTC. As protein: CASSSLGTGEQYF. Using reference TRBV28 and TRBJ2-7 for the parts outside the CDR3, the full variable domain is DVKVTQSSRYLVKRTGEKVFLECVQDMDHENMFWYRQDPGLGLRLIYFSYDVKMKEKGDIPEGYSVSREKKERFSLILESASTNQTSMYLCASSSLGTGEQYFGPGTRLTVT.

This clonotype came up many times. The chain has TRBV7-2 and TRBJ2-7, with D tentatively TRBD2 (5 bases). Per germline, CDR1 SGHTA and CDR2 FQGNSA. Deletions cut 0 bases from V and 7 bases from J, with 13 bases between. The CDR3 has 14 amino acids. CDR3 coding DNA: TGTGCCAGCAGCTTAGCTAGTCCAACGGGGGAGCAGTACTTC. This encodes CASSLASPTGEQYF.